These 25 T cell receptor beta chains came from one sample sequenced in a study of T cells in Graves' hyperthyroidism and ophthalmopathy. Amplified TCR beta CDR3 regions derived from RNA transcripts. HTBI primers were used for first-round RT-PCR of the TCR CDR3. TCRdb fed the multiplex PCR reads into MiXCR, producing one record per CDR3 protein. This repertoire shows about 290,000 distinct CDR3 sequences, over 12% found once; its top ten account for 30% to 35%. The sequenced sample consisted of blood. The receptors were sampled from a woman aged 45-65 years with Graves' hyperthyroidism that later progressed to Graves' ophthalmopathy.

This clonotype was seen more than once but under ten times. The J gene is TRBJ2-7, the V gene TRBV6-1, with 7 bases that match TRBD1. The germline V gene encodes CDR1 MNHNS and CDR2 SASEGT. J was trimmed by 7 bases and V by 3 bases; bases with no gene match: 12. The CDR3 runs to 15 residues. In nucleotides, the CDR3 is TGTGCCAGCAGTGACCCTGGACAGGCCGCAGGGGAGCAGTACTTC. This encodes CASSDPGQAAGEQYF.

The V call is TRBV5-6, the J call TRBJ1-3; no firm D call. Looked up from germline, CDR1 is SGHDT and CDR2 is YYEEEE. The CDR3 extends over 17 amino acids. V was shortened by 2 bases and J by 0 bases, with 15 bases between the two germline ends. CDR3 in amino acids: CASSFLSRSRSGNTIYF. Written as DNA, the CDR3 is TGTGCCAGCAGCTTCCTCTCTAGGAGCCGCTCTGGAAACACCATATATTTT.

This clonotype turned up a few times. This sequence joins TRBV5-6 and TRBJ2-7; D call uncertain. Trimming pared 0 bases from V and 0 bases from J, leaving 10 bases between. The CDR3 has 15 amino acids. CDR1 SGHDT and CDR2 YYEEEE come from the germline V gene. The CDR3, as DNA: TGTGCCAGCAGCTTGGCCCCGGATAACTCCTACGAGCAGTACTTC. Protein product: CASSLAPDNSYEQYF.

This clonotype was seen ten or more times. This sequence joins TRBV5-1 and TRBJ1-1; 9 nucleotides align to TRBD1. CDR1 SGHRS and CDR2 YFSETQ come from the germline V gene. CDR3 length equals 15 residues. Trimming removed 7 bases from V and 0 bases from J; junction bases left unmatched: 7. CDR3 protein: CASLQGAGMNTEAFF. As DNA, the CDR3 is TGCGCCAGCTTACAGGGGGCCGGAATGAACACTGAAGCTTTCTTT. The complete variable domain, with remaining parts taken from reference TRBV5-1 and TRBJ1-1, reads KAGVTQTPRYLIKTRGQQVTLSCSPISGHRSVSWYQQTPGQGLQFLFEYFSETQRNKGNFPGRFSGRQFSNSRSEMNVSTLELGDSALYLCASLQGAGMNTEAFFGQGTRLTVV.

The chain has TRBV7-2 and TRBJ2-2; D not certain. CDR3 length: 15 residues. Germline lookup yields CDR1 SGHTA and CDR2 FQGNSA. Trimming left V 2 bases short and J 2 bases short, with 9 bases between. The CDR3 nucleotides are TGTGCCAGCAGCTTATTTTCTTCCAACACCGGGGAGCTGTTTTTT. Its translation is CASSLFSSNTGELFF.

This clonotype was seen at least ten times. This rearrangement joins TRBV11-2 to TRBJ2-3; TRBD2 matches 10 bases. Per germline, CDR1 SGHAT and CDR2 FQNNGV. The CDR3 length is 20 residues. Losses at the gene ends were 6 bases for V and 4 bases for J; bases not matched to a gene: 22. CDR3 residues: CASRKTGLAGVIRSADTQYF. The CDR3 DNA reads TGTGCCAGCAGAAAAACGGGGCTAGCGGGAGTTATTCGGAGCGCAGATACGCAGTATTTT.

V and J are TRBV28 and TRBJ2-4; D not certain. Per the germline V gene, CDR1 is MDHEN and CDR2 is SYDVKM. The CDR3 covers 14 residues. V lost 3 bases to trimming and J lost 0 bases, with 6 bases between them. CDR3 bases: TGTGCCAGCAGTTTTTCTATAGCCAAAAACATTCAGTACTTC. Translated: CASSFSIAKNIQYF. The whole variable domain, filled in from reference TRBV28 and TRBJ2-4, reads DVKVTQSSRYLVKRTGEKVFLECVQDMDHENMFWYRQDPGLGLRLIYFSYDVKMKEKGDIPEGYSVSREKKERFSLILESASTNQTSMYLCASSFSIAKNIQYFGAGTRLSVL.

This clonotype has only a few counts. The CDR3 protein is CASSFGSVSWATNEKLFF. The CDR3 nucleotides read TGTGCCAGCAGCTTCGGGTCAGTCAGCTGGGCAACTAATGAAAAACTGTTTTTT. V and J are TRBV11-2 and TRBJ1-4; D gene unclear. The ends were cut back, 3 bases at V and 0 bases at J, with 17 bases in the middle. This CDR3 is 18 amino acids long. Germline V gene lookup returns CDR1 SGHAT and CDR2 FQNNGV.

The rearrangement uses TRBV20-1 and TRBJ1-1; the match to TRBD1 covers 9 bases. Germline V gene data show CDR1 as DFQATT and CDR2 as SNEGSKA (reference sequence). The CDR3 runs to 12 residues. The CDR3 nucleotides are TGCAGAGCGACAGGGGGTAGGACTGAAGCTTTCTTT. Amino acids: CRATGGRTEAFF.

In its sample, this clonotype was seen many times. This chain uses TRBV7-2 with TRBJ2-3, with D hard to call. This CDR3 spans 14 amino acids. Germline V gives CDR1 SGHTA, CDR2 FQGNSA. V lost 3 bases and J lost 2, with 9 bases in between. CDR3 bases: TGTGCCAGCAGCTTGACCCGGTACACAGATACGCAGTATTTT. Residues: CASSLTRYTDTQYF.

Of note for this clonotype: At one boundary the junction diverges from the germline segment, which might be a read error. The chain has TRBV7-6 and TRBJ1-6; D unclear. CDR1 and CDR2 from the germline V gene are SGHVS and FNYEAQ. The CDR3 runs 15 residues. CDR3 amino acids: CASSLVPGYNPPLHF. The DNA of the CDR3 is TGTGCCAGCAGCTTAGTTCCAGGTTATAATCCACCCCTCCACTTT. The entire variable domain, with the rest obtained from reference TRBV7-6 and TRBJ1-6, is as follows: GAGVSQSPRYKVTKRGQDVALRCDPISGHVSLYWYRQALGQGPEFLTYFNYEAQQDKSGLPNDRFSAERPEGSISTLTIQRTEQRDSAMYRCASSLVPGYNPPLHFGNGTRLTVT.

For the CDR3, the DNA is TGTGCCAGCAGCCAAGATTGGGGGAACCAGCCCCAGCATTTT. This sequence encodes CASSQDWGNQPQHF. The chain carries TRBV4-2 and TRBJ1-5, with a weak D call TRBD1 (5 bases). Germline V gene data show CDR1 as LGHNA and CDR2 as YNFKEQ. The CDR3 runs to 14 residues. V lost 0 bases and J lost 7, with 10 bases in between.

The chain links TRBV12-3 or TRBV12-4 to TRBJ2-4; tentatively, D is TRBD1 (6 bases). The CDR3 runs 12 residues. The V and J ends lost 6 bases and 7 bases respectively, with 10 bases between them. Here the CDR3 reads CASSRQVNIQYF. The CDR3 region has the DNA TGTGCCAGCAGCCGACAGGTGAACATTCAGTACTTC.

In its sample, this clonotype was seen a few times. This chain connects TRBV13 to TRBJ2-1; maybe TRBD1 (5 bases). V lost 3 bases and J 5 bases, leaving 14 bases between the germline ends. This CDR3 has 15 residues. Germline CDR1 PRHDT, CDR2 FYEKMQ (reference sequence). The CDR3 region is CASSFWTSRHNEQFF. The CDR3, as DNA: TGTGCCAGCAGCTTTTGGACAAGTAGGCACAATGAGCAGTTCTTC.

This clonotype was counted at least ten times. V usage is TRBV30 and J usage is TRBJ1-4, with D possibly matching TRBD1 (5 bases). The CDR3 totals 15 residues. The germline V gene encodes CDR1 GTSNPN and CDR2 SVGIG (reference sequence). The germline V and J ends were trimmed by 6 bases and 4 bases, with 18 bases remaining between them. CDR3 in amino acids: CACVPRGTFNEKLFF. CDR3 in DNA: TGTGCCTGCGTTCCGAGGGGTACTTTTAATGAAAAACTGTTTTTT.

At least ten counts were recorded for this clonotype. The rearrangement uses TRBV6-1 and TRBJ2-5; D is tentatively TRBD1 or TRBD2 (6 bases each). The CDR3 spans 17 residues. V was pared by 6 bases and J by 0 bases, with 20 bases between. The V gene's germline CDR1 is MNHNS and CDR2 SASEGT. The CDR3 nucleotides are TGTGCCAGCAGGGAGGGACACCCCTCGGGGTACCAAGAGACCCAGTACTTC. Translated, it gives CASREGHPSGYQETQYF.

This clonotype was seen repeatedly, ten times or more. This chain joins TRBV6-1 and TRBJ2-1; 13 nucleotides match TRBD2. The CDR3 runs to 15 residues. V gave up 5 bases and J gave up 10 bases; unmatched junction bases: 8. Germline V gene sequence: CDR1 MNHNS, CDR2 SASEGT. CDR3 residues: CASSSSLLAGGEQFF. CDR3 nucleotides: TGTGCCAGCAGTTCGAGCTTACTAGCGGGAGGGGAGCAGTTCTTC.

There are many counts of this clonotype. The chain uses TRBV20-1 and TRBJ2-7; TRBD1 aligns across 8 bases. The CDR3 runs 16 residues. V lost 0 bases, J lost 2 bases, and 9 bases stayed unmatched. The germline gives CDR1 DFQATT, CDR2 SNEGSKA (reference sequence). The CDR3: CSARDRQGARPYEQYF. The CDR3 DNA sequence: TGCAGTGCTAGAGATAGGCAGGGGGCGCGTCCCTACGAGCAGTACTTC.

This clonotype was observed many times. As DNA, the CDR3 is TGCGCCAGCAGCTTTGGCCAGCCTTCAGATACGCAGTATTTT. Translated, it gives CASSFGQPSDTQYF. The chain is built from TRBV5-1 and TRBJ2-3, with no clear D. Looked up from germline, CDR1 is SGHRS and CDR2 is YFSETQ. The CDR3 runs 14 residues. V lost 2 bases to trimming and J lost 4 bases, with 11 bases between them. The entire variable domain, with the rest obtained from reference TRBV5-1 and TRBJ2-3, is as follows: KAGVTQTPRYLIKTRGQQVTLSCSPISGHRSVSWYQQTPGQGLQFLFEYFSETQRNKGNFPGRFSGRQFSNSRSEMNVSTLELGDSALYLCASSFGQPSDTQYFGPGTRLTVL.

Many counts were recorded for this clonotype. Here the CDR3 DNA reads TGTGCCAGCAGCCCGCCTCCCGGACTAGGAGATACGCAGTATTTT. This gives the protein CASSPPPGLGDTQYF. The gene calls are TRBV3-1 and TRBJ2-3, with 7 bases matching TRBD2. Germline trimming cut 4 bases from V and 5 bases from J; bases unmatched to any gene: 9. The CDR3 sequence is 15 residues long. The germline gives CDR1 LGHDT, CDR2 YNNKEL (reference sequence).

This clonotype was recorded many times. The chain's CDR3 is CASSLSTGVYNEQFF. The CDR3, as DNA: TGTGCCAGCAGCTTGTCGACTGGGGTTTACAATGAGCAGTTCTTC. The chain recombines TRBV5-5 with TRBJ2-1, with D hard to call. This CDR3 comprises 15 residues. The germline V and J ends were trimmed by 1 base and 4 bases, with 12 bases remaining between them. Germline CDR1 reads SGHKS; CDR2 reads YYEKEE (reference sequence).

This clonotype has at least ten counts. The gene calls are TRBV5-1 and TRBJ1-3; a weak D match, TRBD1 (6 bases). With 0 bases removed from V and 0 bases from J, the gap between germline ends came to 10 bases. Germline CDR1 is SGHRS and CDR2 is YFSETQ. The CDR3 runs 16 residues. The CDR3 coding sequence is TGCGCCAGCAGCTTGGAGGTGGGGGCCTCTGGAAACACCATATATTTT. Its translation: CASSLEVGASGNTIYF.

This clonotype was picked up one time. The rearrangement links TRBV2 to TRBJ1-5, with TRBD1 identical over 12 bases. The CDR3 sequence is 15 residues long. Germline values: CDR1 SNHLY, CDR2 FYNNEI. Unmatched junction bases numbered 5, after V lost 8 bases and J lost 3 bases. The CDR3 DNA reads TGTGCCAGCTCCGGGACAGGGGGCATCAATCAGCCCCAGCATTTT. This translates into CASSGTGGINQPQHF.

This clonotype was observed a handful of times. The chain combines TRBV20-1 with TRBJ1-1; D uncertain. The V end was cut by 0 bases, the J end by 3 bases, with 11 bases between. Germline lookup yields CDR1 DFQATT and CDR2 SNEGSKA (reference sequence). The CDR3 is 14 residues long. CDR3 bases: TGCAGTGCTAGAGACGCGTCTCCACACACTGAAGCTTTCTTT. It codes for CSARDASPHTEAFF.

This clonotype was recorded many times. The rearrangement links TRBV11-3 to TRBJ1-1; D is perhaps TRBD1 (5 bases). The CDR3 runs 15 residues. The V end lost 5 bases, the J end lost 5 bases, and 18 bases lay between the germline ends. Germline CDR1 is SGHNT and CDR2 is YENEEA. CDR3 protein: CASSQSSGHGTEAFF. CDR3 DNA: TGTGCCAGCAGCCAGAGCTCAGGGCATGGTACTGAAGCTTTCTTT.